The 2 T cell receptor beta chains below all came from one sample that was sequenced in a study of shared clonotypes between healthy human individuals. TCRdb's copy holds only in-frame clones and misses some; the assay was immunoSEQ multiplex PCR. Here the sample spans 2 million to 2.5 million clones, about 94% being singletons. The sample consisted of naive CD4+ T cells sorted from blood. The subset was: CD45RA+ positively selected. These TCRs come from a man aged 18 to 29 in good health.

The rearrangement links TRBV7-8 to TRBJ2-3; 12 bases align to TRBD2. The CDR3 consists of 19 residues. Per germline, CDR1 SGHVS and CDR2 FQNEAQ. J lost 2 bases, V lost 5 bases, and 14 bases had no gene match. The DNA of the CDR3 is TGTGCCAGCAGCCCTAGATCCCCTAGCGGGGGGGCTGACACAGATACGCAGTATTTT. This encodes CASSPRSPSGGADTDTQYF.

This chain connects TRBV9 to TRBJ2-2, with 12 bases identical to TRBD2. CDR1 is SGDLS, CDR2 YYNGEE, per germline. The junction had 8 bases not matched to a gene; V was cut back by 4 bases and J by 7 bases. The CDR3 spans 16 residues. Here the CDR3 reads CASSLNGLAGSGELFF. The DNA for the CDR3 is TGTGCCAGCAGCCTTAACGGACTAGCGGGGAGCGGGGAGCTGTTTTTT.